This T cell receptor (beta chain) is drawn from a study of cytomegalovirus exposure and HLA in healthy donors. Study conclusions and caveats: Researchers reportedly found TCR beta sequences accurately predicted most subjects' HLA-A and HLA-B alleles.

Germline V lookup: CDR1 SGHKS, CDR2 YYEKEE (reference sequence). The CDR3 is 16 amino acids. V lost 0 bases, J lost 9 bases, and 7 bases stayed unmatched. With 60 Vbeta and 13 Jbeta primers, the PCR was carried out. Only in-frame clones appear in the TCRdb table, and some are missing; sequencing was by immunoSEQ multiplex PCR. This sample has more than 85,000 clones, with about 80% found just once. A note on this clone: The target antigen is unknown.

The sample consisted of PBMCs. The chain carries TRBV5-5 and TRBJ2-1, with 12 bases fitting TRBD2. The TCR sequence derives from a man aged 30-40 years in good health and CMV-seropositive. CDR3 coding DNA: TGTGCCAGCAGCTTGGTTCTAGCGGGGGGGCGGAGTGAGCAGTTCTTC. This sequence encodes CASSLVLAGGRSEQFF.